A single sample is the source of the 20 T cell receptor beta chains below, sequenced in a study of cytomegalovirus exposure and HLA in healthy donors. Generated by immunoSEQ multiplex PCR, the TCRdb table keeps only in-frame clones and is missing some. The sample lists 120,000 or so clones; around 90% were seen once. The material sequenced was PBMCs. All receptors come from a woman between 18 and 29 years old in good health and CMV-seronegative.

This clone is a singleton in its sample. The genes are TRBV7-8 and TRBJ1-5; tentative D call: TRBD1 (5 bases). The CDR3 contains 17 residues. The germline V gene has CDR1 SGHVS and CDR2 FQNEAQ. V was trimmed by 2 bases and J by 6 bases, leaving 20 bases between them. DNA of the CDR3: TGTGCCAGCAGCTTAAGTAGTTGGGCAGGGCCTGGTCAGCCCCAGCATTTT. This translates into CASSLSSWAGPGQPQHF.

The CDR3 DNA follows: TGTGCCAGCAGCTCTCCCTTTGCGGGGGGGCGGTACAATGAGCAGTTCTTC. It yields the protein CASSSPFAGGRYNEQFF. J is TRBJ2-1 and V is TRBV9, with 9 positions matching TRBD2. V was pared by 4 bases and J by 4 bases, with 12 bases of the junction left unmatched. Germline V lookup: CDR1 SGDLS, CDR2 YYNGEE. The CDR3 spans 17 residues.

This clone was counted once. The rearrangement links TRBV30 to TRBJ1-1; the D is unclear. The CDR3 runs to 13 residues. V was clipped by 8 bases and J by 4 bases, with 17 bases between them. Germline CDR1 and CDR2: GTSNPN and SVGIG (reference sequence). The chain's CDR3 is CAPPRGIGTEAFF. CDR3 DNA: TGTGCCCCCCCCAGAGGTATAGGCACTGAAGCTTTCTTT. Supplemented by reference TRBV30 and TRBJ1-1, the full variable domain reads SQTIHQWPATLVQPVGSPLSLECTVEGTSNPNLYWYRQAAGRGLQLLFYSVGIGQISSEVPQNLSASRPQDRQFILSSKKLLLSDSGFYLCAPPRGIGTEAFFGQGTRLTVV.

This chain joins TRBV10-1 and TRBJ2-1, with a tentative D call TRBD2 (6 bases). Germline CDR1 WNHNN, CDR2 SYGVQD (reference sequence). Trimming took 6 bases from V and 6 from J, leaving 15 bases between them. There are 14 residues in the CDR3. The CDR3 nucleotides read TGCGCCAGCAGGGGTGGGGAGGTGGGCAATGAGCAGTTCTTC. Its translation: CASRGGEVGNEQFF.

The genes are TRBV7-9 and TRBJ2-1; D remains unclear. The CDR3 loop spans 12 amino acids. The V end was cut by 5 bases, the J end by 7 bases, with 9 bases between. The germline CDR1 and CDR2 sequences are SEHNR and FQNEAQ (reference sequence). The CDR3 DNA reads TGTGCCAGCAGCCACCGGTCTAATGAGCAGTTCTTC. Its translation is CASSHRSNEQFF.

In this sample, this clone turned up once. The chain employs TRBV6-5 and TRBJ1-2, with D hard to call. Trimming removed 3 bases from V and 5 bases from J, with 7 bases in between. The germline gives CDR1 MNHEY, CDR2 SVGAGI. The CDR3 has 12 residues. As DNA, the CDR3 is TGTGCCAGCAGTTATTCCGGTTATGGCTACACCTTC. This codes for CASSYSGYGYTF.

This sequence joins TRBV5-4 and TRBJ1-1; 8 bases map to TRBD1. Trimming cost V 0 bases and J 6 bases; bases outside gene matches: 4. The CDR3 is 14 amino acids. Germline CDR1 and CDR2: SGHNT and YYREEE (reference sequence). Written as DNA, the CDR3 is TGTGCCAGCAGCTTGGGGACAGGGATTGCTGAAGCTTTCTTT. It is translated as CASSLGTGIAEAFF.

The chain joins TRBV18 to TRBJ1-1; D gene unclear. Trimming shortened V by 3 bases and J by 7 bases, and 15 bases separated the two germline ends. This CDR3 is 14 amino acids long. Germline loops: CDR1 KGHSH, CDR2 LQKENI. CDR3 protein: CASSPAPGEVEAFF. The CDR3 DNA follows: TGTGCCAGCTCACCGGCCCCCGGGGAGGTTGAAGCTTTCTTT.

The rearrangement links TRBV9 to TRBJ2-7; 7 nucleotides align to TRBD1. Germline V gene lookup returns CDR1 SGDLS and CDR2 YYNGEE. J gave up 7 bases and V 0 bases, and 4 bases lay outside the gene matches. The CDR3 is made up of 13 amino acids. Here the CDR3 reads CASSVEGAGEQYF. The DNA for the CDR3 is TGTGCCAGCAGCGTAGAGGGGGCAGGGGAGCAGTACTTC.

The J gene is TRBJ2-7, the V gene TRBV30; 7 positions agree with TRBD1. Germline CDR1 and CDR2: GTSNPN and SVGIG (reference sequence). The CDR3 extends over 16 amino acids. V shed 2 bases and J 5 bases; nucleotides not matched to a gene: 15. The CDR3 sequence: CAWSFRALSRGNEQYF. The CDR3 nucleotides are TGTGCCTGGAGTTTCCGCGCACTAAGCAGGGGGAACGAGCAGTACTTC.

The chain links TRBV29-1 to TRBJ2-3; D may be TRBD2 (5 bases). This CDR3 region has 14 residues. V dropped 2 bases and J dropped 5 bases, with 14 bases sitting between them. Germline V CDR1 and CDR2: SQVTM, ANQGSEA. The DNA for the CDR3 is TGCAGCGTTGAATCCCGCCTAGCCGGAGATACGCAGTATTTT. It encodes CSVESRLAGDTQYF.

The V gene is TRBV2, the J gene TRBJ2-1; perhaps TRBD2 as D (5 bases). Looked up from germline, CDR1 is SNHLY and CDR2 is FYNNEI. The CDR3 totals 12 residues. The CDR3, as DNA: TGTGCATGGAGGAGCTCCTACAATGAGCAGTTCTTC. This translates into CAWRSSYNEQFF.

This sequence joins TRBV6-5 and TRBJ2-7, with 13 bases lining up with TRBD2. Unmatched junction bases numbered 6, after V lost 6 bases and J lost 4 bases. This CDR3 is 15 amino acids long. The germline V gene encodes CDR1 MNHEY and CDR2 SVGAGI. The CDR3 here is CASRTGLAGNYEQYF. CDR3 bases: TGTGCCAGCAGAACGGGACTAGCGGGGAATTACGAGCAGTACTTC.

This clone was seen only a few times. Written as DNA, the CDR3 is TGTGCCAGCAGTGAGACAGGGGCCGCAACTAATGAAAAACTGTTTTTT. As protein: CASSETGAATNEKLFF. This chain connects TRBV2 to TRBJ1-4, with 8 nucleotides matching TRBD1. The CDR3 consists of 16 residues. The junction had 3 bases not matched to a gene; V was cut back by 3 bases and J by 0 bases. The germline V gene encodes CDR1 SNHLY and CDR2 FYNNEI.

The chain employs TRBV10-2 and TRBJ2-1; TRBD2 matches at 10 bases. Per the germline V gene, CDR1 is WSHSY and CDR2 is SAAADI. The CDR3 has 13 amino acids. The ends lost 7 bases at V and 7 bases at J; junction bases unmatched: 4. The DNA of the CDR3 is TGCGCCAGCAAAGCGGGGGGGATAAATGAGCAGTTCTTC. Translated, it gives CASKAGGINEQFF.

This clone was observed a single time. The CDR3 loop is CASSERGVWTGGLDTEAFF. CDR3 DNA: TGCGCCAGCAGTGAGAGGGGGGTTTGGACAGGGGGCCTGGACACTGAAGCTTTCTTT. The chain carries TRBV10-2 and TRBJ1-1; 11 positions match TRBD1. CDR3 length: 19 residues. The trim removed 2 bases at V and 3 bases at J, leaving 14 bases unmatched. Per germline, CDR1 WSHSY and CDR2 SAAADI.

The chain uses TRBV7-9 and TRBJ1-1, with D uncertain. The CDR3 spans 12 residues. V was shortened by 4 bases and J by 1 base, with 4 bases between the two germline ends. Germline CDR1 is SEHNR and CDR2 is FQNEAQ (reference sequence). Written as DNA, the CDR3 is TGTGCCAGCAGCTGGGCGAACACTGAAGCTTTCTTT. Its protein is CASSWANTEAFF.

The chain employs TRBV9 and TRBJ2-3, with a possible D match to TRBD2 (5 bases). V gave up 5 bases and J gave up 4 bases, with 14 bases separating them. Germline V CDR1 and CDR2: SGDLS, YYNGEE. The CDR3 contains 14 residues. DNA of the CDR3: TGTGCCAGCAGTACGGGGTCTCGACCAGATACGCAGTATTTT. Translating gives CASSTGSRPDTQYF.

The chain couples TRBV7-2 to TRBJ2-5; 9 positions agree with TRBD1. CDR1 is SGHTA, CDR2 FQGNSA, per germline. This CDR3 has 16 amino acids. The J segment lost 5 bases and the V segment lost 2 bases, leaving 9 bases of the junction unmatched. CDR3 residues: CASSLRGTGSFETQYF. The CDR3 DNA follows: TGTGCCAGCAGCTTAAGGGGGACAGGGAGTTTCGAGACCCAGTACTTC.

The genes are TRBV11-2 and TRBJ2-7; D possibly corresponds to TRBD1 (5 bases). Germline CDR1 SGHAT, CDR2 FQNNGV. CDR3 length: 14 amino acids. Trimming cost V 2 bases and J 3 bases, with 11 bases left between them. Written as DNA, the CDR3 is TGTGCCAGCAGCTTAAGGCGACAGTTCTACGAGCAGTACTTC. This gives the protein CASSLRRQFYEQYF.